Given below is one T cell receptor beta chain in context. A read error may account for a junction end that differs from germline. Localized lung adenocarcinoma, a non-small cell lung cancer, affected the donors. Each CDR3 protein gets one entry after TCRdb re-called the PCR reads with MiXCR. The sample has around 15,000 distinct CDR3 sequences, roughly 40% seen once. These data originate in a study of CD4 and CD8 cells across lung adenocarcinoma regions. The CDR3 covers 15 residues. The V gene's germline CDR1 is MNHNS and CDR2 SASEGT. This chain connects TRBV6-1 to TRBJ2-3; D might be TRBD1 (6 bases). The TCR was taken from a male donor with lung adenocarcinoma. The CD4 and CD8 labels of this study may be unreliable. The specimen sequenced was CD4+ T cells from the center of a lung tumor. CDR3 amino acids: CARTRGGYSTDTQYF. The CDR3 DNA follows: TGTGCCCGCACCAGGGGCGGGTATAGCACAGATACGCAGTATTTC.